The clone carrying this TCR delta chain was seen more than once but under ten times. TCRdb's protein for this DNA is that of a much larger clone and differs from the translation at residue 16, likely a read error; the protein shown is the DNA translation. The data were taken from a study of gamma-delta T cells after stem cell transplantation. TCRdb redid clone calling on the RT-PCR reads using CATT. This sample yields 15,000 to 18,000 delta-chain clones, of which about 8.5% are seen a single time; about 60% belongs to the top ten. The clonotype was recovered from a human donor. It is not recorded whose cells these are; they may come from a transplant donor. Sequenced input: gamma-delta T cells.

CDR3 amino acids: CACDTVGTGGYTHSECTDKLIF. The CDR3 DNA reads as TGTGCCTGTGACACGGTGGGAACTGGGGGATACACTCACTCAGAGTGCACCGATAAACTCATCTTT. V gene TRDV2 combines with J gene TRDJ1, with 12 positions matching TRDD3. Germline values: CDR1 GEAIGNYY, CDR2 EKD. V shed 1 base, J shed 1 base, and the junction held 21 bases outside the gene matches. This CDR3 has 22 amino acids.